Listed below are T cell receptor beta chains from one sample, sequenced in a study of Ad26.COV2.S vaccination and SARS-CoV-2 variants. Profiling relied on immunoSEQ multiplex PCR, and the TCRdb table lists in-frame clones only, not all of them. Among 450,000 to 550,000 clones listed, roughly nine tenths were seen once. Sequenced here: peripheral blood, sampled in a trial of Ad26.COV2.S vaccine versus placebo. These receptor sequences come from a person between 18 and 59 years old who received the Ad26.COV2.S COVID-19 vaccine or a placebo. The CDR3 runs from the conserved cysteine through the conserved F or W. A D gene is named only where the DNA matches it firmly. Rows may omit the clone size; those that give it use once, few, many or a size class.

clone size	V gene	J gene	D gene	CDR3 protein	CDR3 DNA
.	TRBV7-3	TRBJ1-2	TRBD1	CASSLGPGGEGYTF	TGTGCCAGCAGCTTAGGTCCAGGGGGCGAGGGCTACACCTTC
.	TRBV5-4	TRBJ1-4	TRBD1	CASSLTGEGNEKLFF	TGTGCCAGCAGCTTGACAGGGGAAGGGAATGAAAAACTGTTTTTT
.	TRBV4-2	TRBJ1-6	TRBD1	CASSQGTGGGPLHF	TGTGCCAGCAGCCAAGGAACAGGGGGGGGACCCCTCCACTTT
.	TRBV4-3	TRBJ2-3	TRBD2	CASSRLVSGGAKDTQYF	TGCGCCAGCAGCCGCTTAGTGAGCGGGGGGGCGAAAGATACGCAGTATTTT
.	TRBV9	TRBJ2-5	TRBD2	CASSVRAGGTSGSPVQETQYF	TGTGCCAGCAGCGTTCGTGCCGGCGGGACTAGCGGGAGCCCCGTTCAAGAGACCCAGTACTTC
.	TRBV27	TRBJ1-6	.	CASSYSRGGPDSPLHF	TGTGCCAGCAGTTACAGCCGGGGGGGCCCCGATTCACCCCTCCACTTT
.	TRBV7-2	TRBJ2-5	.	CASSSLRGTQYF	TGTGCCAGCAGCTCCTTGAGAGGGACCCAGTACTTC
.	TRBV9	TRBJ2-3	.	CASSVSTGGVDTQYF	TGTGCCAGCAGCGTCTCAACCGGGGGCGTAGATACGCAGTATTTT
.	TRBV28	TRBJ1-5	.	CASSVGGISQPQHF	TGTGCCAGCAGTGTAGGGGGGATCAGCCAGCCCCAGCATTTT
.	TRBV5-1	TRBJ2-6	.	CASSWPRWDSGANVLTF	TGCGCCAGCAGCTGGCCCCGATGGGACTCTGGGGCCAACGTCCTGACTTTC
.	TRBV7-2	TRBJ1-3	.	CASSFGAGAGNTIYF	TGTGCCAGCAGCTTCGGGGCAGGGGCGGGAAACACCATATATTTT
.	TRBV30	TRBJ2-5	TRBD2	CAWSVARTSGRPTTQYF	TGTGCCTGGAGTGTGGCCAGGACTAGCGGGAGGCCCACGACCCAGTACTTC
.	TRBV4-3	TRBJ1-6	TRBD1	CASSLETGNSPLHF	TGCGCCAGCAGCCTGGAGACAGGGAATTCACCCCTCCACTTT
.	TRBV3-1/TRBV3-2	TRBJ2-7	TRBD1	CASSQPGQGTYEQYF	TGTGCCAGCAGCCAGCCGGGACAGGGTACATACGAGCAGTACTTC
.	TRBV11-2	TRBJ1-2	.	CASSLVQGGGYTF	TGTGCCAGCAGCTTAGTCCAGGGTGGCGGCTACACCTTC
few	TRBV30	TRBJ1-4	.	CAWSQVNEKLFF	TGTGCCTGGAGTCAAGTCAATGAAAAACTGTTTTTT
once	TRBV27	TRBJ1-5	.	CASSLVYSNQPQHF	TGTGCCAGCAGTTTGGTATATAGCAATCAGCCCCAGCATTTT
.	TRBV3-1/TRBV3-2	TRBJ2-7	.	CASSQAPKGFYEQYF	TGTGCCAGCAGCCAAGCCCCAAAGGGATTCTACGAGCAGTACTTC
once	TRBV7-9	TRBJ2-1	.	CASSLAAGNEQFF	TGTGCCAGCAGCTTAGCTGCGGGCAATGAGCAGTTCTTC
.	TRBV28	TRBJ1-5	TRBD1	CASRSSGGRNQPQHF	TGTGCCAGCAGGTCTTCAGGGGGACGCAATCAGCCCCAGCATTTT
.	TRBV11-2	TRBJ1-2	TRBD1	CASSTTGNYGYTF	TGTGCCAGCAGCACGACAGGGAACTATGGCTACACCTTC
.	TRBV27	TRBJ1-4	.	CASRNWGTNEKLFF	TGTGCCAGCAGAAATTGGGGAACTAATGAAAAACTGTTTTTT